These 11 T cell receptor beta chains were all obtained from the same sample, sequenced in a study of T cells in localized non-small cell lung cancer. The table came from immunoSEQ multiplex PCR; TCRdb's copy has only in-frame clones and leaves some out. The sample carries tens of thousands of clones, around 90% recorded once. The starting material was peripheral blood, obtained before any cancer treatment. The receptors were sampled from a woman between 40 and 69 years old with stage I squamous cell lung carcinoma.

The chain combines TRBV15 with TRBJ2-5; weak D call: TRBD1 (6 bases). Trimming pared 2 bases from V and 5 bases from J, leaving 18 bases between. CDR1 and CDR2 from the germline V gene are LNHNV and YYDKDF (reference sequence). The CDR3 has 16 amino acids. CDR3 loop: CATSRRTVRGGETQYF. The DNA of the CDR3 is TGTGCCACCAGCAGACGCACTGTCAGGGGTGGGGAGACCCAGTACTTC.

This rearrangement joins TRBV9 to TRBJ1-3, with D perhaps matching TRBD1 (5 bases). CDR1 and CDR2 from the germline V gene are SGDLS and YYNGEE. V lost 4 bases and J lost 0, with 11 bases in between. The CDR3 runs 15 residues. The CDR3 bases are TGTGCCAGCAGCACCCGACAGTCCTCTGGAAACACCATATATTTT. Encoded protein: CASSTRQSSGNTIYF.

This clone was picked up one time. The chain links TRBV4-2 to TRBJ2-1; a weak D match, TRBD1 (6 bases). The CDR3 is 13 amino acids. V was shortened by 0 bases and J by 10 bases, with 10 bases between the two germline ends. The V gene's germline CDR1 is LGHNA and CDR2 YNFKEQ. Here the CDR3 reads CASSQDYRVEQFF. The CDR3 nucleotides read TGTGCCAGCAGCCAAGATTACAGGGTCGAGCAGTTCTTC.

Comment on this clone: Compared with germline, one end of the junction differs, possibly owing to a read error. The chain combines TRBV7-7 with TRBJ2-1; 11 nucleotides align to TRBD2. The CDR3 is 15 amino acids. Germline CDR1 and CDR2: SSHAT and FNYEAQ (reference sequence). CDR3 in DNA: TGTGCTAGCAGCTTAGCGGGGGGGCCCTACAATGAGCAGTTCTTC. This encodes CASSLAGGPYNEQFF.

The genes are TRBV19 and TRBJ1-2; TRBD1 might be the D (6 bases). With 5 bases removed from V and 4 bases from J, the gap between germline ends came to 14 bases. CDR1 and CDR2 (germline): LNHDA, SQIVND (reference sequence). The CDR3 runs to 14 residues. The CDR3 is CASSAPGEAYGYTF. CDR3 in DNA: TGTGCCAGTAGTGCCCCAGGGGAGGCCTATGGCTACACCTTC.

The chain combines TRBV6-5 with TRBJ1-2; weak D call: TRBD1 (5 bases). Germline V gene data show CDR1 as MNHEY and CDR2 as SVGAGI. CDR3 length equals 14 residues. The V and J ends lost 5 bases and 2 bases respectively, with 12 bases between them. The CDR3 sequence is CASSTPGLNYGYTF. In nucleotides, the CDR3 is TGTGCCAGCAGTACCCCGGGACTCAACTATGGCTACACCTTC.

This chain uses TRBV5-6 with TRBJ1-4; 7 bases fit TRBD1. Trimming removed 4 bases from V and 8 bases from J; junction bases left unmatched: 5. This CDR3 is 13 amino acids long. CDR1 and CDR2 (germline): SGHDT, YYEEEE. CDR3 protein: CASSAGTDEKLFF. The CDR3 coding sequence is TGTGCCAGCAGCGCTGGGACAGACGAAAAACTGTTTTTT.

The chain has TRBV29-1 and TRBJ2-3, with 11 positions matching TRBD2. The V gene's germline CDR1 is SQVTM and CDR2 ANQGSEA. There are 15 residues in the CDR3. J was trimmed by 5 bases and V by 4 bases; bases with no gene match: 8. This chain's CDR3 is CSVAVAGGPRDTQYF. DNA of the CDR3: TGCAGCGTTGCCGTAGCGGGGGGGCCTAGAGATACGCAGTATTTT.

This rearrangement joins TRBV19 to TRBJ1-5; the D is unclear. Trimming removed 2 bases at V and 4 bases at J, with 9 bases between. The CDR3 totals 14 residues. Germline loops: CDR1 LNHDA, CDR2 SQIVND (reference sequence). CDR3 residues: CASSISVQNQPQHF. Here the CDR3 DNA reads TGTGCCAGTAGTATATCTGTCCAGAATCAGCCCCAGCATTTT.

This clone was counted once. The chain joins TRBV2 to TRBJ2-1, with 14 bases that match TRBD2. Germline V gene sequence: CDR1 SNHLY, CDR2 FYNNEI. CDR3 size: 15 residues. Trimming took 6 bases from V and 11 from J; bases not matched to a gene: 9. CDR3 coding DNA: TGTGCCAGCAGGAACAGACTAGCGGGGGGGCATAAGCAGTTCTTC. Translation gives CASRNRLAGGHKQFF.

This clone was observed a single time. The chain carries TRBV30 and TRBJ2-5; D is unresolved. Germline V gene data show CDR1 as GTSNPN and CDR2 as SVGIG (reference sequence). The CDR3 sequence is 14 residues long. V was cut by 0 bases and J by 5 bases, with 13 bases left in between. CDR3 sequence reads: CAWSVEGWIETQYF. The CDR3 DNA reads as TGTGCCTGGAGTGTAGAAGGGTGGATTGAGACCCAGTACTTC. The full variable domain, with the rest looked up from reference TRBV30 and TRBJ2-5, is SQTIHQWPATLVQPVGSPLSLECTVEGTSNPNLYWYRQAAGRGLQLLFYSVGIGQISSEVPQNLSASRPQDRQFILSSKKLLLSDSGFYLCAWSVEGWIETQYFGPGTRLLVL.